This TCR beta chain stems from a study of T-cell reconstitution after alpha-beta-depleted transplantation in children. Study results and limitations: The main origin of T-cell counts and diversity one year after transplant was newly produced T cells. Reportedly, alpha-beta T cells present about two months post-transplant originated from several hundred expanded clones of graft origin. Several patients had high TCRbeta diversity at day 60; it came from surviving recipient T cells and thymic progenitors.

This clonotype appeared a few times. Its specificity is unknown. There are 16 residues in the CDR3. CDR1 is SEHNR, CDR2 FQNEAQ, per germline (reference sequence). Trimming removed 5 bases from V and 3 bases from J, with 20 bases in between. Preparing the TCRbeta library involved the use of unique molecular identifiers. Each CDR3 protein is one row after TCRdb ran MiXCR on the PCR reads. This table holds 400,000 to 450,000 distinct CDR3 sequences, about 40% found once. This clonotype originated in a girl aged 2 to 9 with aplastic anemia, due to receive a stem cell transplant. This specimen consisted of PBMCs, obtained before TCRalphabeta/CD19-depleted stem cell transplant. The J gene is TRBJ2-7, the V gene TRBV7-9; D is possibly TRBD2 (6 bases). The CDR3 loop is CASSPHGGGALYEQYF. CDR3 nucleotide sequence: TGTGCCAGCAGCCCCCATGGTGGAGGGGCACTCTACGAGCAGTACTTC.